This T cell receptor (beta chain) was observed in a study of T cells after yellow fever vaccination (dated by TCRdb to the late 2010s). A note on the overall study: The SMART-Seq v4 Ultra Low Input RNA kit was used to prepare libraries from fractions with low cell numbers. To track T-cell clones before and after primary and booster YFV17D yellow fever vaccination, bulk TCR alpha and beta repertoires were sequenced longitudinally. The cohort comprised two healthy male donors, one aged 18 to 29 and one aged 30 to 39 years. Bulk PBMC replicates and cell subsets were isolated from blood drawn at multiple timepoints before and after both primary and secondary immunization. Points the paper makes about the study in general: After the booster, most clones that had expanded after primary vaccination were detected again (roughly 96% of CD4 and around nine tenths of CD8), suggesting broad maintenance of memory. Because only a couple of donors were included in the study, the extent to which the findings can be generalized is limited. A small share of clonotypes occurred in both CD4 and CD8 compartments, likely arising from convergent recombination. The secondary T-cell response was found to be weaker but faster than the primary response, with a peak reached on day 5 rather than on day 15. FACS-sorted repertoires could contain abundant contaminating clonotypes from the bulk population, so computational filtering was required.

This specimen's treatment or condition label, interpreted: live attenuated yellow fever vaccine strain. Two biological replicates of bulk PBMCs were collected at each blood-draw timepoint. PBMCs were isolated from peripheral blood using a standard Ficoll-Paque protocol. RNA was extracted with TriZol from bulk PBMCs, CD4 and CD8 fractions, and dextramer-positive and dextramer-negative fractions. TCR cDNA was made using 5'RACE template switching, a step that added a universal primer site and unique molecular identifiers. Priming of cDNA synthesis was performed from both the TCR alpha and TCR beta constant segments. Library amplification involved two PCR steps, and the second step added sample barcodes and sequencing adapters. Sequencing of libraries was performed on Illumina HiSeq 2500 (2x100 bp) or NovaSeq (2x150 bp). Regarding the original processing steps: MIGEC was used to demultiplex reads and collapse the reads into UMI consensus sequences, and MiXCR was used for V(D)J alignment. Vaccine-responding clonotypes were defined with edgeR using replicate PBMC samples, requiring FDR below 0.01 and a log2 fold change above 5 up to day 15. CD4 or CD8 identity was assigned to each bulk clonotype according to whether the clonotype was present at higher abundance in the sequenced CD4 repertoire or the sequenced CD8 repertoire. TCRdb applied fastp at Q25 and MiXCR to the public reads, then kept only in-frame beta chains. Entries that share a CDR3 protein sequence are merged under the most common genes and DNA. Here the V and J calls rest on TCRdb's processing, not on the authors' analysis. This sample gives 500,000 to 650,000 distinct CDR3 sequences in total; roughly 13% of them show up just once. The top ten constitute 11% to 15% of the sample.

Ends trimmed: V by 5 bases, J by 8 bases; bases unmatched to a gene: 7. The CDR3 goes from the cysteine to the phenylalanine over 12 residues. Only the CDR3 portion is preserved as DNA: 36 bases, with reading frame beginning at the first base. As encoded in the germline V gene, CDR1 is SQVTM while CDR2 is ANQGSEA. About this clonotype itself: The clone's antigen remains unknown. Base qualities are not recorded, but no much larger clone differs from it by a single base.

The sequenced sample was PBMCs, obtained on the day of the yellow fever booster vaccination. This clonotype was obtained from a man aged 25-45 years who received the YFV17D yellow fever vaccine. Recombination joined TRBV29-1 with TRBJ2-3, with 7 middle bases fitting TRBD2. Read as DNA, the sequence is TGCAGCGTTCAAGGGTGGGAGGGTACGCAGTATTTT. This is translated as CSVQGWEGTQYF.